This TCR beta chain is drawn from a study of shared clonotypes between healthy human individuals. In the study overall: Donor composition was a couple of women and three men, aged 18 to 49.

The assay was immunoSEQ multiplex PCR, and TCRdb's table has in-frame clones only and misses some. The sample yields hundreds of thousands of clones, more than 70% seen once. The CDR3 length is 14 residues. Per the germline V gene, CDR1 is MNHNS and CDR2 is SASEGT. Notes on this clone: The antigen remains undetermined. One base away lies a much larger clone, so this may be a sequencing read error.

Study-level findings and limits: Investigators collected only blood, and repertoires in tissues likely differ.

The rearrangement links TRBV6-1 to TRBJ2-7, with 7 bases aligning to TRBD1. The clonotype comes from a woman between 35 and 50 years old in good health. Some clones in this sample may be carry-over from other donors' samples. Sequences were obtained from PBMCs. The CDR3 nucleotides are TGTGCCAGCATTCCAACGGGACAGAGATACGGGCAGTACTTC. Amino acid sequence: CASIPTGQRYGQYF.